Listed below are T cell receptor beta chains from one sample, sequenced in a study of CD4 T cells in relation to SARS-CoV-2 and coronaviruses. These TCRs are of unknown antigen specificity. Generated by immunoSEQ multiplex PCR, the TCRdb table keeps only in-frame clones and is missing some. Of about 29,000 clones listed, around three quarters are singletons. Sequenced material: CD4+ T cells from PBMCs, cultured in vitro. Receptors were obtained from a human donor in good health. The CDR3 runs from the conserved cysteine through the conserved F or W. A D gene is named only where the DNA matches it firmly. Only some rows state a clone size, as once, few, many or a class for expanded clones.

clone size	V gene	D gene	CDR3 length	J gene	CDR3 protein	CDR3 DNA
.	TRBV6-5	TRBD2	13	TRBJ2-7	CASSPGTSGEQYF	TGTGCCAGCAGCCCCGGGACTAGCGGCGAGCAGTACTTC
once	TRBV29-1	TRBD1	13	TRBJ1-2	CSVDRTGGSGYTF	TGCAGCGTTGACCGGACAGGGGGAAGCGGCTACACCTTC
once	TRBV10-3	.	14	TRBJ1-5	CAIIPDSLNQPQHF	TGTGCCATCATCCCGGACAGCCTCAATCAGCCCCAGCATTTT
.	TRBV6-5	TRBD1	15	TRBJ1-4	CASSSYRGVEEKLFF	TGTGCCAGCAGTTCGTACAGGGGGGTAGAGGAAAAACTGTTTTTT
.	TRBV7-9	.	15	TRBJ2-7	CASSLAALGVYEQYF	TGTGCCAGCAGCTTAGCGGCACTAGGGGTATACGAGCAGTACTTC
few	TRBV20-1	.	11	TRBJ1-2	CSARDASGYTF	TGCAGTGCTAGAGACGCATCAGGCTACACCTTC
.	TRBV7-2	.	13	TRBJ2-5	CASGFAGEETQYF	TGTGCCAGCGGGTTCGCCGGAGAAGAGACCCAGTACTTC
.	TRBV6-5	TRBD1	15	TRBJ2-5	CASSYGGQPGETQYF	TGTGCCAGCAGTTACGGGGGACAGCCAGGGGAGACCCAGTACTTC
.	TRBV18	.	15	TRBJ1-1	CASSPNSGRLAEAFF	TGTGCCAGCTCACCGAACAGTGGCCGGCTCGCTGAAGCTTTCTTT
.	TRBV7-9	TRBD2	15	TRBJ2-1	CASTLIAGPYNEQFF	TGTGCCAGCACACTTATAGCGGGACCTTACAATGAGCAGTTCTTC
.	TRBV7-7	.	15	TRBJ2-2	CASSPRLDYSGELFF	TGTGCTAGCAGCCCGAGACTAGATTACTCCGGGGAGCTGTTTTTT